This TCR beta chain was identified in a study of brain T cells in children with intractable seizures (dated by TCRdb to the early 2020s). Some background on the complete study: As a first screen for immune gene transcripts, resected brain tissue from a few dozen pediatric epilepsy surgery cases was run on a NanoString immunology panel. About 70% of the 12 selected surgery cases also had pre-surgery blood sequenced, which left four cases with brain tissue only.

Summary of the overall study and its limitations: Viral specificity was inferred solely from CDR3 sequence similarity, and the HCMV serostatus of the patients was not known. Because sequencing depth differed between pre- and post-surgery blood, the absence of clones from the pre-surgery sample may reflect undersampling.

The time point label corresponds to: blood from clinic visit 5 months post-surgery; TSC patient then seizure free. The surgery cases with the highest brain T cell transcript signatures were chosen for TCR beta chain sequencing of brain tissue, and also of blood when blood was available. Before surgery, patients had received at least one anti-epileptic drug. TCR-sequenced patients were children with drug-resistant epilepsy due to tuberous sclerosis complex, focal cortical dysplasia, Rasmussen encephalitis or hemimegalencephaly. Bulk genomic DNA was extracted from unsorted brain tissue and whole blood with the Monarch genomic DNA purification kit. TCR beta chain sequences were generated from genomic DNA using the immunoSEQ assay. In the original analysis: CDR3 sequences that did not begin with the conserved framework cysteine at position 104 were removed manually. To get clonality, the normalized Shannon's Diversity Index was subtracted from one, giving values from 0 (maximal diversity) to 1 (oligoclonal). To check whether a given CDR3 had different frequencies in two samples, for example brain versus blood, chi-squared comparison-of-proportions tests were used. Public clonotypes were identified through searches of immuneACCESS, and similarity to known antiviral clonotypes was evaluated with the VDJdb browser. TCRdb provides this immuneACCESS table in a form limited to in-frame rearrangements. Some clones are lacking; in checked studies, under half of them reflect an unresolved V gene, and why the rest are absent is not known. Clonal size and the V and J genes are those of that table, whereas D and trimming came from the DNA. In this sample the table shows 340,000 or so clones, about 93% of which occur a single time. 4.5% to 7% of the sample is held by the ten biggest clonotypes.

V lost 4 bases and J lost 4 bases; the stretch between them is 8 bases long. From the cysteine through the phenylalanine, the CDR3 covers 12 amino acids. Solely the CDR3 DNA is kept, with 36 bases framed from the first base. CDR1 and CDR2, looked up from the germline V gene (reference sequence), are LNHDA and SQIVND. Of note for this clone: Its antigen has not been determined. Base qualities are not provided; no much larger clone lies one nucleotide away.

This TCR was sampled from a boy younger than two with tuberous sclerosis and intractable seizures. Recombination linked TRBV19 to TRBJ2-7, with the D gene call left open. The sample here was peripheral blood, taken about 5 months after surgery. The base sequence is TGTGCCAGTAGTAAAACCCCTTACGAGCAGTACTTC. Its protein product is CASSKTPYEQYF.